Detailed here is one T cell receptor (beta chain). Here immunoSEQ multiplex PCR was the method, and the copy in TCRdb shows in-frame clones only, minus some. The sample carries about 54,000 clones, over 75% recorded once. This sample is drawn from a study of blood T cell repertoires in COVID-19. Study in general: The cDNA or gDNA used as material had been derived from T cells, B-cell-depleted T cells, or PBMCs.

Trimming took 4 bases from V and 1 from J, leaving 7 bases between them. This CDR3 region has 13 residues. From germline, CDR1 is MDHEN and CDR2 SYDVKM. The rearrangement links TRBV28 to TRBJ1-1; D remains ambiguous. The TCR originated in a woman between 35 and 50 years old with active COVID-19. Sequencing was performed on peripheral blood. The CDR3 nucleotides are TGTGCCAGCAGTTCAGAGGGGAACACTGAAGCTTTCTTT. Residues: CASSSEGNTEAFF.